Listed here are 7 T cell receptor beta chains from one sample, sequenced in a study of blood T cell repertoires in COVID-19. Method: immunoSEQ multiplex PCR; TCRdb's copy keeps in-frame clones and lacks some. The sample comprises approximately 110,000 clones, approximately 85% of which are singletons, and around 5.5% rests with the top ten. Sequenced: peripheral blood. These receptors were collected from a woman in her sixties or seventies with COVID-19, enrolled during active disease.

The chain carries TRBV18 and TRBJ2-3; no definite D call. From germline, CDR1 is KGHSH and CDR2 LQKENI. The CDR3 length is 15 residues. The V end was cut by 3 bases, the J end by 2 bases, with 12 bases between. The CDR3 bases are TGTGCCAGCTCACCCTTGGCTGCGGACACAGATACGCAGTATTTT. Amino acid sequence: CASSPLAADTDTQYF.

The count of this clone is one. The chain employs TRBV7-3 and TRBJ2-3, with unresolved D. Germline assignment: CDR1 SGHTA and CDR2 FQGTGA. The CDR3 covers 13 residues. Trimming left V 2 bases short and J 2 bases short, with 5 bases between. The CDR3 region has the DNA TGTGCCAGCAGCTTAGGCTCCACAGATACGCAGTATTTT. It codes for CASSLGSTDTQYF.

The chain links TRBV5-8 to TRBJ1-3; TRBD1 matches at 7 bases. The germline CDR1 and CDR2 sequences are SGHTS and YDEGEE. This CDR3 region has 14 residues. V was pared by 4 bases and J by 4 bases, with 5 bases of the junction left unmatched. Here the CDR3 DNA reads TGTGCCAGCAGCGAAAGACAGGGAGGAAACACCATATATTTT. It is translated as CASSERQGGNTIYF.

The chain couples TRBV11-2 to TRBJ1-2; 10 nucleotides match TRBD1. V gave up 6 bases and J gave up 8 bases; unmatched junction bases: 9. Germline CDR1 and CDR2: SGHAT and FQNNGV. The CDR3 consists of 14 residues. The CDR3 region is CASSRGQGSWGYTF. The CDR3, as DNA: TGTGCCAGCAGTAGGGGACAGGGGAGTTGGGGCTACACCTTC.

The V and J genes are TRBV7-8 and TRBJ1-1; D not resolved. This CDR3 region has 14 residues. Trimming pared 1 base from V and 4 bases from J, leaving 10 bases between. Germline V gene data show CDR1 as SGHVS and CDR2 as FQNEAQ. CDR3 residues: CASSLGAGGTEAFF. As DNA, the CDR3 is TGTGCCAGCAGCTTAGGGGCGGGCGGCACTGAAGCTTTCTTT.

In its sample, this clone was seen once. The V call is TRBV2, the J call TRBJ1-2; D is ambiguous. The CDR3 has 14 amino acids. Trimming took off 4 bases at V and 2 bases at J, with 11 bases between the two ends. Per the germline V gene, CDR1 is SNHLY and CDR2 is FYNNEI. CDR3 sequence: CASSVRETNYGYTF. CDR3 in DNA: TGTGCCAGCAGTGTTCGGGAGACAAACTATGGCTACACCTTC. Supplemented by reference TRBV2 and TRBJ1-2, the full variable domain reads EPEVTQTPSHQVTQMGQEVILRCVPISNHLYFYWYRQILGQKVEFLVSFYNNEISEKSEIFDDQFSVERPDGSNFTLKIRSTKLEDSAMYFCASSVRETNYGYTFGSGTRLTVV.

The chain has TRBV7-3 and TRBJ2-3; 8 nucleotides line up with TRBD1. Germline trimming cut 5 bases from V and 4 bases from J; bases unmatched to any gene: 2. The CDR3 runs 13 residues. Germline V lookup: CDR1 SGHTA, CDR2 FQGTGA. This CDR3 reads CASSGQGSDTQYF. The DNA for the CDR3 is TGTGCCAGCAGCGGACAGGGTTCAGATACGCAGTATTTT.